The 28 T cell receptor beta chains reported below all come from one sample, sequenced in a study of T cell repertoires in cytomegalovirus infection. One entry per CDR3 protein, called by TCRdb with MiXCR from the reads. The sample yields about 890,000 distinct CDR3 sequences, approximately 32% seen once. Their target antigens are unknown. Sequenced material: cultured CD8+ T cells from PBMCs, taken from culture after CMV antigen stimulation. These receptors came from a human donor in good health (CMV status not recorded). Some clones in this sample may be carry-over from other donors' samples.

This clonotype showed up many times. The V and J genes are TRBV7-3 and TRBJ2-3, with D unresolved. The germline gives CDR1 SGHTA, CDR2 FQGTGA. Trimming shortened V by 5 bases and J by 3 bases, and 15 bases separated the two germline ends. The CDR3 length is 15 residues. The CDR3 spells CASSANPGWTDTQYF. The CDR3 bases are TGTGCCAGCAGCGCAAACCCCGGGTGGACAGATACGCAGTATTTT.

The CDR3 nucleotides are TGTGCCAGTCTGGGGTGGCTTACCTATGGCTACACCTTC. It translates to CASLGWLTYGYTF. This chain joins TRBV19 and TRBJ1-2; D is unclear. Germline CDR1 is LNHDA and CDR2 is SQIVND (reference sequence). Trimming removed 8 bases at V and 4 bases at J, with 14 bases between. There are 13 residues in the CDR3.

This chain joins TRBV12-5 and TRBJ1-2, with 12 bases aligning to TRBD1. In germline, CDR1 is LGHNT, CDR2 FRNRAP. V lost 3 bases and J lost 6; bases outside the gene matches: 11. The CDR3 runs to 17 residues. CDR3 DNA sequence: TGTGCTAGTGGTTTTTCAACGGGACAGGGGGCTCCCAATGGCTACACCTTC. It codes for CASGFSTGQGAPNGYTF.

CDR3 nucleotides: TGTGCCAGCAGTGGGATCCTGGGGGCGCGGGATGGCTACACCTTC. It encodes CASSGILGARDGYTF. V and J are TRBV12-3 or TRBV12-4 and TRBJ1-2; weak D call: TRBD1 (6 bases). The CDR3 is 15 amino acids. Trimming cost V 5 bases and J 6 bases, with 19 bases left between them.

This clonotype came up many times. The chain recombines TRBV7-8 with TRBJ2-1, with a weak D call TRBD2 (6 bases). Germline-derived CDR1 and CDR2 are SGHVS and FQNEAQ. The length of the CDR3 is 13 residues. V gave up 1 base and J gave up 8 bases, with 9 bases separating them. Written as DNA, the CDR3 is TGTGCCAGCAGCTTAGGTGGGGGGTATGAGCAGTTCTTC. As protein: CASSLGGGYEQFF. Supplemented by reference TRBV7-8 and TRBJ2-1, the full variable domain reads GAGVSQSPRYKVAKRGQDVALRCDPISGHVSLFWYQQALGQGPEFLTYFQNEAQLDKSGLPSDRFFAERPEGSVSTLKIQRTQQEDSAVYLCASSLGGGYEQFFGPGTRLTVL.

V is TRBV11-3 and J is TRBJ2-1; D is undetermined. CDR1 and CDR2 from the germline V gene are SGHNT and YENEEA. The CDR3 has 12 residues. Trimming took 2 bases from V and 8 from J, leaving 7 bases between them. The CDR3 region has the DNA TGTGCCAGCAGCTTAAAGTGGGATGAGCAGTTCTTC. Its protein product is CASSLKWDEQFF. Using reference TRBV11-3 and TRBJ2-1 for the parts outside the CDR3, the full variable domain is EAGVVQSPRYKIIEKKQPVAFWCNPISGHNTLYWYLQNLGQGPELLIRYENEEAVDDSQLPKDRFSAERLKGVDSTLKIQPAELGDSAVYLCASSLKWDEQFFGPGTRLTVL.

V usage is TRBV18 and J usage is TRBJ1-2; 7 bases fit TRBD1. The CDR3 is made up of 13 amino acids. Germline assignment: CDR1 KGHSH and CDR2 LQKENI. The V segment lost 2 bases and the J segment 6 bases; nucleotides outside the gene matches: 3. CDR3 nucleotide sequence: TGTGCCAGCTCACCAATAGGGGGCGATGGCTACACCTTC. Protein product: CASSPIGGDGYTF.

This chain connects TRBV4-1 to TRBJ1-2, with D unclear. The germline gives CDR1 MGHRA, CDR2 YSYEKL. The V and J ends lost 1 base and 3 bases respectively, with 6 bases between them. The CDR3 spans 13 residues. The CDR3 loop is CASSQVDDYGYTF. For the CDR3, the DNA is TGCGCCAGCAGCCAAGTAGACGACTATGGCTACACCTTC.

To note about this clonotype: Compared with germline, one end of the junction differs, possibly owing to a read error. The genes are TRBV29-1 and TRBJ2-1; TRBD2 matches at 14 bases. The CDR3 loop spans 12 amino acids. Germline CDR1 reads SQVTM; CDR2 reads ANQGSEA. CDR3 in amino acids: CHGTSGGNEQFF. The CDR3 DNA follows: TGTCATGGGACTAGCGGGGGCAATGAGCAGTTCTTC.

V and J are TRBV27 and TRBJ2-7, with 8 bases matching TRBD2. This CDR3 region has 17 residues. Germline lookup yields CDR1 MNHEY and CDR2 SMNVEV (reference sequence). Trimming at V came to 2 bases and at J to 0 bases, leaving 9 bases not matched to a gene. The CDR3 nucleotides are TGTGCCAGCAGTTTAGCGGGGGGCCGAATCCCCTCCTACGAGCAGTACTTC. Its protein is CASSLAGGRIPSYEQYF.

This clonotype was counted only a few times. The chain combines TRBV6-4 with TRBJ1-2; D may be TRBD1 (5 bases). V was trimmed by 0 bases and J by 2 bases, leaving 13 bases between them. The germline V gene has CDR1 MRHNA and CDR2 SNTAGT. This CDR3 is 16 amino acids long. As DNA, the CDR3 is TGTGCCAGCAGTGACTCGATTCTTGCAGGGAACTATGGCTACACCTTC. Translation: CASSDSILAGNYGYTF.

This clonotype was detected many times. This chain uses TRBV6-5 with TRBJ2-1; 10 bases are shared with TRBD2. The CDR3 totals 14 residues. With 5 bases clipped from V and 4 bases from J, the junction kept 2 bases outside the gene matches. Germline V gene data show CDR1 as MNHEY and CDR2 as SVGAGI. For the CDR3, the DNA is TGTGCCAGCAGTGCTAGCGGGAGTTACAATGAGCAGTTCTTC. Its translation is CASSASGSYNEQFF.

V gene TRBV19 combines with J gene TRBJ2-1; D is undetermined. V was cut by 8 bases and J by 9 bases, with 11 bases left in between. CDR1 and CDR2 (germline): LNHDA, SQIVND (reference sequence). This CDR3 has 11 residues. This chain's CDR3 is CASGQGSEQFF. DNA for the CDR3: TGTGCCAGTGGGCAAGGAAGTGAGCAGTTCTTC.

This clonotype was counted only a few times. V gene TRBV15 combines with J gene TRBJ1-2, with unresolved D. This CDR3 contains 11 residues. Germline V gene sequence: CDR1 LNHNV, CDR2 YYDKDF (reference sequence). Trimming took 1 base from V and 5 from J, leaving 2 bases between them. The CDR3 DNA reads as TGTGCCACCAGCAGAGGGTATGGCTACACCTTC. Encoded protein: CATSRGYGYTF.

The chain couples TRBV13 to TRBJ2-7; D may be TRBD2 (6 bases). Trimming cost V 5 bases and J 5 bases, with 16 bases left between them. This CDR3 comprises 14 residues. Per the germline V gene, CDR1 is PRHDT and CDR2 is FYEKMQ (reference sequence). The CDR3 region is CASSTEGRDHEQYF. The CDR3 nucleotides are TGTGCCAGCAGCACGGAGGGCAGGGACCACGAGCAGTACTTC. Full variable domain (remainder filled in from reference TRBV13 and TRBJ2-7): AAGVIQSPRHLIKEKRETATLKCYPIPRHDTVYWYQQGPGQDPQFLISFYEKMQSDKGSIPDRFSAQQFSDYHSELNMSSLELGDSALYFCASSTEGRDHEQYFGPGTRLTVT.

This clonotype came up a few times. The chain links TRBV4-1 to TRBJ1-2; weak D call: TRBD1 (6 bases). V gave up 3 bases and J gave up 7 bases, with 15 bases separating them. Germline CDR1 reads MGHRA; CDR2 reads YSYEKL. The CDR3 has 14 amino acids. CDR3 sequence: CASSQGHGGGGYTF. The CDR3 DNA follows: TGCGCCAGCAGCCAGGGACACGGGGGGGGTGGCTACACCTTC.

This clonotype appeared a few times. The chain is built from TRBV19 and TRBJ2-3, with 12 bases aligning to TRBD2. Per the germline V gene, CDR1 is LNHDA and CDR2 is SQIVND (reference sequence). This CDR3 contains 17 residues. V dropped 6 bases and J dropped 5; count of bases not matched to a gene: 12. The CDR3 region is CASSPEGLAGSRDTQYF. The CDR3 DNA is TGTGCCAGTAGCCCCGAAGGACTAGCGGGGTCGAGAGATACGCAGTATTTT.

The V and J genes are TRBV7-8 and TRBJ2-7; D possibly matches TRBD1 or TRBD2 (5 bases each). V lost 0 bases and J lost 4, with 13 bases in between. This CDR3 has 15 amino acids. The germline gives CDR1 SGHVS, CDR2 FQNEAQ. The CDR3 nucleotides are TGTGCCAGCAGCTTAGCCCTCGGGACGAGTTACGAGCAGTACGTC. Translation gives CASSLALGTSYEQYV.

The CDR3 sequence: CASSLGQGDSGNTIYF. The CDR3 coding sequence is TGTGCCAGCAGCTTAGGACAGGGGGACTCTGGAAACACCATATATTTT. The chain recombines TRBV7-6 with TRBJ1-3; 9 bases agree with TRBD1. CDR3 length: 16 amino acids. V was clipped by 1 base and J by 0 bases; unmatched bases: 1. Germline-derived CDR1 and CDR2 are SGHVS and FNYEAQ.

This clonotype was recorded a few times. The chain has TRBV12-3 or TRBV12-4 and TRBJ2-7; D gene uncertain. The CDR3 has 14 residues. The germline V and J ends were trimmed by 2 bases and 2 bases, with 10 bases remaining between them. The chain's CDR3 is CASSLYDAPYEQYV. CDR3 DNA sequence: TGTGCCAGCAGTTTATACGACGCGCCCTACGAGCAGTACGTC.

CDR3 DNA sequence: TGCAGTGCTAGAGACTGGACAGGGGGGACTAACTATGGCTACACCTTC. Residues: CSARDWTGGTNYGYTF. This chain uses TRBV20-1 with TRBJ1-2, with TRBD1 matching 10 bases. The germline V gene has CDR1 DFQATT and CDR2 SNEGSKA (reference sequence). The CDR3 sequence is 16 residues long. V shed 0 bases, J shed 0 bases, and the junction held 4 bases outside the gene matches.

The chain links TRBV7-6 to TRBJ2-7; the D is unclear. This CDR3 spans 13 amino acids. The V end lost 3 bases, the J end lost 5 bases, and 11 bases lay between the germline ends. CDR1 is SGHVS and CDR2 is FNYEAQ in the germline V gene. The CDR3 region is CASSFPGFDEQYF. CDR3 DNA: TGTGCCAGCAGCTTTCCGGGTTTCGACGAGCAGTACTTC.

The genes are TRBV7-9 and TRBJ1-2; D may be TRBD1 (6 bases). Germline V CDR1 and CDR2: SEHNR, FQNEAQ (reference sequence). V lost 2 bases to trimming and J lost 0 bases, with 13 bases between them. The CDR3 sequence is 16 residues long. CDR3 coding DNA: TGTGCCAGCAGCTTATTATTGGACAGAGCTAACTATGGCTACACCTTC. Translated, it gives CASSLLLDRANYGYTF.

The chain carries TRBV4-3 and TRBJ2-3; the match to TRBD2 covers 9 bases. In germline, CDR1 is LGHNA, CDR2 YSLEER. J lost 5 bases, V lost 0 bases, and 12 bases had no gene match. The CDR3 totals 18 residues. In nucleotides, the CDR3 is TGCGCCAGCAGCCAAGATATCGGCGGGGGGGCCTCTGAAGATACGCAGTATTTT. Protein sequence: CASSQDIGGGASEDTQYF.

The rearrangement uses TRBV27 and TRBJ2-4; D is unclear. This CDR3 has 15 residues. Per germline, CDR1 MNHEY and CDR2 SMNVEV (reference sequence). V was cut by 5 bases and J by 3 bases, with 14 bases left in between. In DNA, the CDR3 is TGTGCCAGCAGTGATGGGGTTTGGGGCAAAAACATTCAGTACTTC. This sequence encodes CASSDGVWGKNIQYF.

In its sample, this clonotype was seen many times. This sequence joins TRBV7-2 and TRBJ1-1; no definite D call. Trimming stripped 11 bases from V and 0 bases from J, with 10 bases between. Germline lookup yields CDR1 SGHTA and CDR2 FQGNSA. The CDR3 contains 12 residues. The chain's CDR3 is CAGGYMNTEAFF. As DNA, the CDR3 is TGTGCCGGTGGGTACATGAACACTGAAGCTTTCTTT.

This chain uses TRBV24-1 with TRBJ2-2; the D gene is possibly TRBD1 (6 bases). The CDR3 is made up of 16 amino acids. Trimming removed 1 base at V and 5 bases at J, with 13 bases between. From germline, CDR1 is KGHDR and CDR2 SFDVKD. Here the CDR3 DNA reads TGTGCCACCAGTGATTTAAAGGACAGTACTACCGGGGAGCTGTTTTTT. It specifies CATSDLKDSTTGELFF.

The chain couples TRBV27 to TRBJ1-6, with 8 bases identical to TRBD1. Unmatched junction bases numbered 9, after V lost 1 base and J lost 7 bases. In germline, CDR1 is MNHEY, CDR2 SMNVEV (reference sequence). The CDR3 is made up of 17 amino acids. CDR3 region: CASSLYGATGVNSPLHF. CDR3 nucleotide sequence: TGTGCCAGCAGTTTATATGGGGCGACAGGGGTGAATTCACCCCTCCACTTT.